There are a few counts of the clone carrying this T cell receptor (beta chain). Its antigen is not known. The data belong to a study of T cells after yellow fever vaccination. Germline-derived CDR1 and CDR2 are SGHRS and YFSETQ. This CDR3 has 16 residues. V trimming: 0 bases; J trimming: 1 base; junction bases outside the gene matches: 5. TCRdb processed the 5' RACE reads anew with MiXCR; each CDR3 protein has one entry. The sample gives under 350,000 distinct CDR3 sequences, about 4% of which show up once; just under 25% is in the top ten. General study results and limits: Contamination by abundant bulk-population clonotypes could be present in FACS-sorted repertoires. Relatively few clonotypes were ones that appeared in both CD4 and CD8 compartments.

The starting material was PBMCs, obtained 5 days after the yellow fever booster vaccination. This clonotype was sampled from a man aged 18 to 29 who received the YFV17D yellow fever vaccine. This chain connects TRBV5-1 to TRBJ2-3; 7 bases match TRBD1. The CDR3 spells CASSLAHRGRTDTQYF. DNA of the CDR3: TGCGCCAGCAGCTTGGCCCACAGGGGACGCACAGATACGCAGTATTTT.